Here is one T cell receptor (beta chain) with its context. The antigen remains undetermined. The V gene's germline CDR1 is MGHRA and CDR2 YSYEKL. The CDR3 is made up of 15 amino acids. The V end lost 0 bases, the J end lost 4 bases, and 10 bases lay between the germline ends. This entry comes from a study of T cell responses to AZD1222 COVID-19 vaccine. Study summary: Second-dose intervals near 4 or 12 weeks were combined.

The study's findings and limits: Donors, mostly white British, included more females; clonal diversity was possibly underestimated. Repertoire sampling occurred only after the peak T cell response.

Generated by immunoSEQ multiplex PCR, the TCRdb table keeps only in-frame clones and is missing some. In the table there are about 76,000 clones, roughly 84% of which are singletons. The source material was peripheral blood, sampled on day 0 of AZD1222 vaccination. This receptor was obtained from an adult in good health. The chain carries TRBV4-1 and TRBJ1-5, with no clear D. CDR3 residues: CASSQERRENQPQHF. The CDR3 bases are TGCGCCAGCAGCCAAGAAAGGAGGGAGAATCAGCCCCAGCATTTT.